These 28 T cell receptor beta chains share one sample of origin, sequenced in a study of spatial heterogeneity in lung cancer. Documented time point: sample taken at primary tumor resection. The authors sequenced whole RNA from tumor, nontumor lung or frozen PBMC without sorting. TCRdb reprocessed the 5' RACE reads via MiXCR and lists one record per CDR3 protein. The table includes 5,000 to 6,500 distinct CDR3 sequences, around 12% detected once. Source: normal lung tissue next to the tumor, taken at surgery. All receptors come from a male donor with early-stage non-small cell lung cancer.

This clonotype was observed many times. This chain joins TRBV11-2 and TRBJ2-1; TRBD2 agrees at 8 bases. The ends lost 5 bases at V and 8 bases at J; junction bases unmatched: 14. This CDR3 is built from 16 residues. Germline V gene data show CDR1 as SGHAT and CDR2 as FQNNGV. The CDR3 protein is CASSMRLAKINDEQFF. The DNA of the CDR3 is TGTGCCAGCAGCATGAGACTAGCGAAGATAAACGATGAGCAGTTCTTC.

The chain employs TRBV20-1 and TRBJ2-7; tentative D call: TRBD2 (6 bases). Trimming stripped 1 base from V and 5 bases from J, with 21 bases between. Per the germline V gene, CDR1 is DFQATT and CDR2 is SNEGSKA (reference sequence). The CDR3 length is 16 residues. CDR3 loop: CSARAPTGAPSNEQYF. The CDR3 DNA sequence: TGCAGTGCTAGAGCTCCTACGGGAGCACCTTCCAACGAGCAGTACTTC.

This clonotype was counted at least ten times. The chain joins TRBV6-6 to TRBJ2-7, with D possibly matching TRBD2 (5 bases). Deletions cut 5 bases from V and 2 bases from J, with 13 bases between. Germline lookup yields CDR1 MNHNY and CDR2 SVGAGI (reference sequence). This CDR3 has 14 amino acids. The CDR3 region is CASSGSRAAYEQYF. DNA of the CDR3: TGTGCCAGCAGTGGTTCGAGGGCAGCCTACGAGCAGTACTTC.

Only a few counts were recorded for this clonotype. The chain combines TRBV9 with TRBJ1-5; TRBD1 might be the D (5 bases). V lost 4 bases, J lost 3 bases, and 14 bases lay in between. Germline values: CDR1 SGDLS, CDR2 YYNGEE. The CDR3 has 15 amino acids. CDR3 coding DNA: TGTGCCAGCAGCCGCTTCGACAGACACAATCAGCCCCAGCATTTT. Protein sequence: CASSRFDRHNQPQHF.

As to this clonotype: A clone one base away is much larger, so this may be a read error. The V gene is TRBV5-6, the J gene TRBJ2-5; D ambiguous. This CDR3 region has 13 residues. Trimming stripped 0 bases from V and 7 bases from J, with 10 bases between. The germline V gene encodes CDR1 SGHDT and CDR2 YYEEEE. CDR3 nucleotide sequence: TGTGCCAGCAGCTTGGTAGGGATCGGGACCCAGTACTTC. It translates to CASSLVGIGTQYF.

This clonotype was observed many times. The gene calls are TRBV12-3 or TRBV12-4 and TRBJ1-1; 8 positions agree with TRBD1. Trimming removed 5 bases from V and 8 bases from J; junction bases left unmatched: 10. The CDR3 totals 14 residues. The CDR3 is CASSVGTGVAEAFF. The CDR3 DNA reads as TGTGCCAGCAGTGTAGGGACAGGCGTTGCGGAAGCTTTCTTT.

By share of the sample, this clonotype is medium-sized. CDR3 nucleotide sequence: TGTGCCAGCTCAGAAATACAGGACTCCTACGAGCAGTACTTC. It is translated as CASSEIQDSYEQYF. V is TRBV18 and J is TRBJ2-7; maybe TRBD1 (5 bases). Per germline, CDR1 KGHSH and CDR2 LQKENI. V lost 5 bases and J lost 0, with 11 bases in between. The CDR3 totals 14 residues.

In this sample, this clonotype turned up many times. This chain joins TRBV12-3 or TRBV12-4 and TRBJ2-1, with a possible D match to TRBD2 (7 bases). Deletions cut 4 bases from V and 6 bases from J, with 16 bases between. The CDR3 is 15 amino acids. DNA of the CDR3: TGTGCCAGCAGTTCGGGGGCGGGAGCGGCCAATGAGCAGTTCTTC. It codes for CASSSGAGAANEQFF.

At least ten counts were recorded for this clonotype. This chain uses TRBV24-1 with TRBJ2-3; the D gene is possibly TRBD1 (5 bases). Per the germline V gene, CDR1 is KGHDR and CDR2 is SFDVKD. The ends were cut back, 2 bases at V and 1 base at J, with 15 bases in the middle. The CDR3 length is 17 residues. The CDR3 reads CATSDYTRGGRTDTQYF. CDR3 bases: TGTGCCACCAGTGATTATACAAGGGGCGGACGCACAGATACGCAGTATTTT.

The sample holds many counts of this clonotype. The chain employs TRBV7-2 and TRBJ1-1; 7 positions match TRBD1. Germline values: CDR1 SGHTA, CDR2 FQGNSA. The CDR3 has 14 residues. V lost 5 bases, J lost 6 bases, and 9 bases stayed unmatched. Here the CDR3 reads CASSQTQGYAEAFF. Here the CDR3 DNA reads TGTGCCAGCAGCCAAACACAGGGGTATGCTGAAGCTTTCTTT.

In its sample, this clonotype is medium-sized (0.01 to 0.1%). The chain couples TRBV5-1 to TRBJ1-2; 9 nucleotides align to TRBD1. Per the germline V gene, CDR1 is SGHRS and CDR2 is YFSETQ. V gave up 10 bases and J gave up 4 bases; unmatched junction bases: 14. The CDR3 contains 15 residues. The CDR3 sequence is CASRDRVGLGYGYTF. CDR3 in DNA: TGCGCCTCCAGGGACAGGGTCGGTTTGGGCTATGGCTACACCTTC.

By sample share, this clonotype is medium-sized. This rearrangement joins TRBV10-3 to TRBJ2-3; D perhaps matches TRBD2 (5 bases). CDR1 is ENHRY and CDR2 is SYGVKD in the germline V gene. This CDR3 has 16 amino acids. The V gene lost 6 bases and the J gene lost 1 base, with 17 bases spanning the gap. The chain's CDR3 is CAISPGTNPGTDTQYF. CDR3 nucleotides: TGTGCCATCAGCCCGGGAACTAACCCGGGCACAGATACGCAGTATTTT.

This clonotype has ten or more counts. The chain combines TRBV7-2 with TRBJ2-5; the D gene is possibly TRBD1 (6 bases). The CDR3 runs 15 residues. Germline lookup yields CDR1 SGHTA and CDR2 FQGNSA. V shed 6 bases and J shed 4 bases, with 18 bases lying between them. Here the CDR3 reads CASSLQGIGGETQYF. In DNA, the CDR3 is TGTGCCAGCAGTTTACAGGGAATTGGAGGAGAGACCCAGTACTTC.

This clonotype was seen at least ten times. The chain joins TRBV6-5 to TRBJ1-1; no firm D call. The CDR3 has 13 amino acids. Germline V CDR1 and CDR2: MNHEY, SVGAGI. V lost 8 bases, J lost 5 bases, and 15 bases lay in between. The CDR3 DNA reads TGTGCCAGCCAATTGCTACCGAGGACTGAAGCTTTCTTT. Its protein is CASQLLPRTEAFF.

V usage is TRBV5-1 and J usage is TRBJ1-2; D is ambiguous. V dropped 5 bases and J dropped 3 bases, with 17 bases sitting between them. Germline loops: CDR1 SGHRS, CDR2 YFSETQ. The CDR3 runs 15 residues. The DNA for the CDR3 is TGCGCCAGCAGTCGAGACATAACGAGGGACTATGGCTACACCTTC. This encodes CASSRDITRDYGYTF.

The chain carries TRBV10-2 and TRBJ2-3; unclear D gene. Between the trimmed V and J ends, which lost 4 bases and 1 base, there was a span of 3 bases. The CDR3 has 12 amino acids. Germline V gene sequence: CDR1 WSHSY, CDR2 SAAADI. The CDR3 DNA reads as TGCGCCAGCAGTGCGGGCACAGATACGCAGTATTTT. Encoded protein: CASSAGTDTQYF.

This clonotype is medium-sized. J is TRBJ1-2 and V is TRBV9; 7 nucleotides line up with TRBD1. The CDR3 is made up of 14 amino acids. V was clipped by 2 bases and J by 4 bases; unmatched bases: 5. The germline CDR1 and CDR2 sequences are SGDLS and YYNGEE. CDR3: CASSVRDRSYGYTF. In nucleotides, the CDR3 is TGTGCCAGCAGCGTGAGGGACAGAAGCTATGGCTACACCTTC.

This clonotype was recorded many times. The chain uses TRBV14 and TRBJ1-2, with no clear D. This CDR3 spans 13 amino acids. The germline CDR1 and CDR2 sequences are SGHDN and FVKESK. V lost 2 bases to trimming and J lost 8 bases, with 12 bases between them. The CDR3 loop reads CASSQLVSGGYTF. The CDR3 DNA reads TGTGCCAGCAGCCAACTGGTATCGGGGGGCTACACCTTC.

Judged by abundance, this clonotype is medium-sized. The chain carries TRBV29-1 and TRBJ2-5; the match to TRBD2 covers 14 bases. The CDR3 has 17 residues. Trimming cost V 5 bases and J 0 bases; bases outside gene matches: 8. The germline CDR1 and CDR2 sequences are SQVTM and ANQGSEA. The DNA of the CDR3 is TGCAGCGTTCTTGGACTAGCGGGAGGACCGTACCAAGAGACCCAGTACTTC. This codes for CSVLGLAGGPYQETQYF.

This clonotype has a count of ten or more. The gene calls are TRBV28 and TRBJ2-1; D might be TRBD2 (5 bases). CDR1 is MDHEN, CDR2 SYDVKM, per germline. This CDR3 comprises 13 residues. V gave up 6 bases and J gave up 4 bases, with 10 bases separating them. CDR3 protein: CASSKTNYNEQFF. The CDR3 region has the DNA TGTGCCAGCAGCAAGACTAATTACAATGAGCAGTTCTTC.

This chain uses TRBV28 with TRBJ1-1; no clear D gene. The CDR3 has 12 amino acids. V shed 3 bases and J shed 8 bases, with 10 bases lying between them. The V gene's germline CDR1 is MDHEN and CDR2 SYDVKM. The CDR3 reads CASSLWLTEAFF. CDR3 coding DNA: TGTGCCAGCAGTTTGTGGTTAACCGAAGCTTTCTTT.

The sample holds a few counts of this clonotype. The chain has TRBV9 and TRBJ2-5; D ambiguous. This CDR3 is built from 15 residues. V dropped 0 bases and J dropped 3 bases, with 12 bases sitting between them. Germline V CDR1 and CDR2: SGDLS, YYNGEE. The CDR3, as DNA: TGTGCCAGCAGCGTAGATCCCTACAACGAAGAGACCCAGTACTTC. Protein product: CASSVDPYNEETQYF.

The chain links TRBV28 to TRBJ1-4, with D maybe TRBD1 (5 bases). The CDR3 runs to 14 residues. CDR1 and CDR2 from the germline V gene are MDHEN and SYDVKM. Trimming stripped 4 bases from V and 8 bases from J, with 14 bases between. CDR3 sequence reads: CASSSPGSSEKLFF. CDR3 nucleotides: TGTGCCAGCAGTTCTCCAGGGAGTTCCGAAAAACTGTTTTTT.

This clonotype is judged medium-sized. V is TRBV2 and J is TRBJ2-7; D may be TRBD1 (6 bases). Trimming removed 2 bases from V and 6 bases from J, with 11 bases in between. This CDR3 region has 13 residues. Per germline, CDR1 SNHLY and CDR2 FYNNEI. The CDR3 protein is CASSESARGEQYF. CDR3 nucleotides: TGTGCCAGCAGTGAAAGTGCCAGGGGCGAGCAGTACTTC.

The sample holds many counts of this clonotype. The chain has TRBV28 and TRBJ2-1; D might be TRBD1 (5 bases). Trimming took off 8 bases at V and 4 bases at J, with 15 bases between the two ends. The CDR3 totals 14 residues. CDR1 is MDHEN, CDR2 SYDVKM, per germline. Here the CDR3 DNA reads TGTGCCAGCGTCGTCGTGGGGCGGTACAATGAGCAGTTCTTC. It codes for CASVVVGRYNEQFF.

DNA of the CDR3: TGTGCCTGGAGTGTACGATACTTCCTTAGCGGGAGGGGATACAATGAGCAGTTCTTC. Its translation: CAWSVRYFLSGRGYNEQFF. This chain joins TRBV30 and TRBJ2-1; 11 bases are a match to TRBD2. Germline V gene lookup returns CDR1 GTSNPN and CDR2 SVGIG (reference sequence). Losses at the gene ends were 0 bases for V and 4 bases for J; bases not matched to a gene: 14. The CDR3 consists of 19 residues. The full variable domain, its missing parts supplied by reference TRBV30 and TRBJ2-1, is SQTIHQWPATLVQPVGSPLSLECTVEGTSNPNLYWYRQAAGRGLQLLFYSVGIGQISSEVPQNLSASRPQDRQFILSSKKLLLSDSGFYLCAWSVRYFLSGRGYNEQFFGPGTRLTVL.

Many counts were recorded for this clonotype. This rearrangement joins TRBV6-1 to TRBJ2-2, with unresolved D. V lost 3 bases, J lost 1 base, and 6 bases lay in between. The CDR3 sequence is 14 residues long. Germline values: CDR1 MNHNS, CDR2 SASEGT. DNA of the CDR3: TGTGCCAGCAGTGAGCGACAGAACACCGGGGAGCTGTTTTTT. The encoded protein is CASSERQNTGELFF.

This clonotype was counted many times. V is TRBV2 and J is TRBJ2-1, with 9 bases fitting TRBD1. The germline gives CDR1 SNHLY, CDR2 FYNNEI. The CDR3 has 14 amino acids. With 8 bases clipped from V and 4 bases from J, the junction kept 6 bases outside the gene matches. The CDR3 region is CASSRDRVYNEQFF. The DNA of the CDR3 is TGTGCCAGCTCCCGGGACAGGGTATACAATGAGCAGTTCTTC.